What follows are 12 T cell receptor beta chains derived from one specimen sequenced in a study of shared clonotypes between healthy human individuals (dated by TCRdb to the early 2020s). CD8 naive samples were obtained by positive selection for CCR7 among CD45RO-negative cells, yielding a CD45RA+CCR7+ population from which TemRA cells were excluded. The library relied on the immunoSEQ multiplex PCR assay. TCRdb carries this immuneACCESS record with in-frame sequences only. Its versions omit some clonotypes, under half of them owing to an unresolved V gene in the studies checked, with the rest unexplained. Recorded for this sample are some 2.1 million clones; 93% of them occurred a single time. The ten largest clones represent about 1.6% of the sample. Sample: naive CD8+ T cells from PBMCs. Sample cell subset or site, as interpreted from the label and publication: CD45RA+CCR7+. These receptors all come from a man aged 18 to 30 in good health. Some clones in this sample may be carry-over from other donors' samples.

V usage is TRBV28 and J usage is TRBJ1-2, with 9 bases fitting TRBD1. CDR3 length: 15 amino acids. CDR1 and CDR2 from the germline V gene are MDHEN and SYDVKM. The V segment lost 8 bases and the J segment 4 bases; nucleotides outside the gene matches: 11. The CDR3 DNA is TGTGCCAGCGTCGGTACCCGGGACAGGGCCTATGGCTACACCTTC. This translates into CASVGTRDRAYGYTF.

The chain joins TRBV29-1 to TRBJ1-2; unclear D gene. Per germline, CDR1 SQVTM and CDR2 ANQGSEA. This CDR3 spans 13 amino acids. V lost 8 bases and J 0 bases, leaving 13 bases between the germline ends. CDR3 coding DNA: TGCAGCATCTGGGGTGACACTAACTATGGCTACACCTTC. Translated, it gives CSIWGDTNYGYTF. Using reference TRBV29-1 and TRBJ1-2 for the parts outside the CDR3, the full variable domain is SAVISQKPSRDICQRGTSLTIQCQVDSQVTMMFWYRQQPGQSLTLIATANQGSEATYESGFVIDKFPISRPNLTFSTLTVSNMSPEDSSIYLCSIWGDTNYGYTFGSGTRLTVV.

The chain employs TRBV10-3 and TRBJ2-1, with D unclear. This CDR3 region has 13 residues. The ends were cut back, 8 bases at V and 3 bases at J, with 11 bases in the middle. CDR1 and CDR2 (germline): ENHRY, SYGVKD. This chain's CDR3 is CAISGALYNEQFF. The CDR3 nucleotides are TGTGCCATCTCAGGTGCCCTCTACAATGAGCAGTTCTTC.

Comments on this clone: Other DNA sequences of this sample code for an identical CDR3. The CDR3 DNA reads TGTGCCAGCCGATCAGGGAACACTGAAGCTTTCTTT. It codes for CASRSGNTEAFF. V and J are TRBV27 and TRBJ1-1; D gene uncertain. The V gene's germline CDR1 is MNHEY and CDR2 SMNVEV (reference sequence). The CDR3 totals 12 residues. Trimming shortened V by 8 bases and J by 1 base, and 8 bases separated the two germline ends.

This chain joins TRBV29-1 and TRBJ2-1; D unclear. This CDR3 region has 13 residues. The germline CDR1 and CDR2 sequences are SQVTM and ANQGSEA. Trimming left V 8 bases short and J 5 bases short, with 16 bases between. The CDR3, as DNA: TGCAGCACCATCACCCACAGCGACAATGAGCAGTTCTTC. Translating gives CSTITHSDNEQFF.

The chain has TRBV7-9 and TRBJ2-1, with TRBD2 matching 7 bases. V was clipped by 0 bases and J by 1 base; unmatched bases: 6. This CDR3 is built from 17 residues. The germline V gene encodes CDR1 SEHNR and CDR2 FQNEAQ (reference sequence). CDR3 residues: CASSLAEWTRSYNEQFF. In DNA, the CDR3 is TGTGCCAGCAGCTTAGCCGAATGGACTAGATCCTACAATGAGCAGTTCTTC.

The J gene is TRBJ1-1, the V gene TRBV5-6; unclear D gene. V was clipped by 0 bases and J by 12 bases, with 18 bases between them. This CDR3 spans 14 amino acids. Germline V gives CDR1 SGHDT, CDR2 YYEEEE. Written as DNA, the CDR3 is TGTGCCAGCAGCTTGGGACCGGGTCTGGACTCGACTTTCTTT. Its translation is CASSLGPGLDSTFF.

The chain combines TRBV5-1 with TRBJ2-5; 7 bases fit TRBD2. There are 18 residues in the CDR3. CDR1 and CDR2 from the germline V gene are SGHRS and YFSETQ. The trim removed 4 bases at V and 5 bases at J, leaving 20 bases unmatched. DNA for the CDR3: TGCGCCAGCAGCCCCCGGGTAATAGCGGGTCTTCTCGGGGAGACCCAGTACTTC. Its translation: CASSPRVIAGLLGETQYF.

Here the CDR3 DNA reads TGTGCCAGCAGCTTCCGGACAGGGATCGGCGACGAGCAGTACTTC. Protein: CASSFRTGIGDEQYF. The chain employs TRBV5-5 and TRBJ2-7, with 8 nucleotides matching TRBD1. Germline V gives CDR1 SGHKS, CDR2 YYEKEE (reference sequence). With V trimmed by 2 bases and J by 5 bases, 9 bases remained unmatched. This CDR3 is 15 amino acids long.

J is TRBJ2-7 and V is TRBV5-4; weak D call: TRBD1 (5 bases). Germline-derived CDR1 and CDR2 are SGHNT and YYREEE (reference sequence). This CDR3 is built from 15 residues. V lost 1 base and J 0 bases, leaving 11 bases between the germline ends. CDR3 protein: CASSLQGPSSYEQYF. The CDR3, as DNA: TGTGCCAGCAGCTTGCAGGGCCCTAGCTCCTACGAGCAGTACTTC.

Concerning this clone itself: Other DNA sequences in the same sample also yield this CDR3. CDR3 in amino acids: CASSLVPGNEQFF. The CDR3, as DNA: TGCGCCAGCAGCTTGGTCCCCGGGAATGAGCAGTTCTTC. The chain couples TRBV5-1 to TRBJ2-1; no clear D gene. The germline CDR1 and CDR2 sequences are SGHRS and YFSETQ. Trimming shortened V by 0 bases and J by 7 bases, and 8 bases separated the two germline ends. The CDR3 runs 13 residues.

This chain joins TRBV30 and TRBJ2-7; either TRBD1 or TRBD2 may supply D (5 bases each). Germline CDR1 and CDR2: GTSNPN and SVGIG (reference sequence). The CDR3 sequence is 13 residues long. Between the trimmed V and J ends, which lost 0 bases and 7 bases, there was a span of 13 bases. The CDR3 DNA is TGTGCCTGGAGTGTACTTGGGACGGAAGAGCAGTACTTC. Amino acids: CAWSVLGTEEQYF.